The 20 T cell receptor beta chains reported below all come from one sample, sequenced in a study of T cell changes during pregnancy in multiple sclerosis. Some clones are missing from TCRdb's copy, which holds only in-frame ones; the method was immunoSEQ multiplex PCR. The data contain tens of thousands of clones, 75% to 95% of them singletons. Sequenced here: CD4+ T cells from peripheral blood mononuclear cells, sampled in the third trimester of pregnancy. All receptors derive from a female donor in good health, enrolled as a control in a pregnancy study.

The chain links TRBV25-1 to TRBJ1-1; a weak D match, TRBD1 (5 bases). The germline V gene encodes CDR1 MGHDK and CDR2 SYGVNS. Trimming took off 1 base at V and 2 bases at J, with 11 bases between the two ends. This CDR3 is 15 amino acids long. CDR3 region: CASSEWRGYNTEAFF. Written as DNA, the CDR3 is TGTGCCAGCAGTGAATGGCGGGGCTATAACACTGAAGCTTTCTTT.

J is TRBJ2-2 and V is TRBV28; D is uncertain. The CDR3 is 17 residues long. Germline V gene sequence: CDR1 MDHEN, CDR2 SYDVKM. V was cut by 3 bases and J by 3 bases, with 17 bases left in between. This CDR3 is CASSLISIAGDTGELFF. CDR3 DNA sequence: TGTGCCAGCAGTTTGATTTCTATCGCCGGAGACACCGGGGAGCTGTTTTTT. The whole variable domain, remainder taken from reference TRBV28 and TRBJ2-2, is DVKVTQSSRYLVKRTGEKVFLECVQDMDHENMFWYRQDPGLGLRLIYFSYDVKMKEKGDIPEGYSVSREKKERFSLILESASTNQTSMYLCASSLISIAGDTGELFFGEGSRLTVL.

This chain connects TRBV11-2 to TRBJ2-3, with 7 bases identical to TRBD2. V shed 1 base and J 0 bases; nucleotides not matched to a gene: 4. The CDR3 covers 16 residues. Germline CDR1 and CDR2: SGHAT and FQNNGV. The CDR3 DNA sequence: TGTGCCAGCAGCTTAGTGGGGGGGACTAGCACAGATACGCAGTATTTT. Translated, it gives CASSLVGGTSTDTQYF.

The chain combines TRBV7-2 with TRBJ1-1; a weak D match, TRBD1 (5 bases). There are 16 residues in the CDR3. V was clipped by 4 bases and J by 3 bases, with 18 bases between them. Germline V CDR1 and CDR2: SGHTA, FQGNSA. CDR3 DNA: TGTGCCAGCAGCTCTACCCGGCGACAGATTTACACTGAAGCTTTCTTT. Amino acids: CASSSTRRQIYTEAFF.

V and J are TRBV2 and TRBJ1-5, with TRBD1 matching over 8 bases. The V gene's germline CDR1 is SNHLY and CDR2 FYNNEI. This CDR3 is 14 amino acids long. With 4 bases clipped from V and 5 bases from J, the junction kept 4 bases outside the gene matches. Here the CDR3 DNA reads TGTGCCAGCAGTGGGACAGGGAGGTATCAGCCCCAGCATTTT. It specifies CASSGTGRYQPQHF.

The V gene is TRBV28, the J gene TRBJ1-5; D might be TRBD1 (5 bases). CDR1 is MDHEN, CDR2 SYDVKM, per germline. The V gene lost 2 bases and the J gene lost 6 bases, with 11 bases spanning the gap. CDR3 length equals 14 residues. CDR3 sequence reads: CASSLRRVGQPQHF. For the CDR3, the DNA is TGTGCCAGCAGTTTACGCAGGGTAGGTCAGCCCCAGCATTTT. The full variable domain, completed using reference TRBV28 and TRBJ1-5, is DVKVTQSSRYLVKRTGEKVFLECVQDMDHENMFWYRQDPGLGLRLIYFSYDVKMKEKGDIPEGYSVSREKKERFSLILESASTNQTSMYLCASSLRRVGQPQHFGDGTRLSIL.

The chain recombines TRBV6-5 with TRBJ2-1; 8 positions match TRBD1. Losses at the gene ends were 6 bases for V and 6 bases for J; bases not matched to a gene: 7. This CDR3 has 14 amino acids. CDR1 is MNHEY, CDR2 SVGAGI, per germline. As DNA, the CDR3 is TGTGCCAGCAGAGCACGACAGGGGCGCAATGAGCAGTTCTTC. The encoded protein is CASRARQGRNEQFF.

This clone appeared a single time. The CDR3 DNA reads TGTGCCAGCAGCTTAGTCAGGACAGGGGGCCCTCGGACCCAGTACTTC. It encodes CASSLVRTGGPRTQYF. The chain has TRBV11-2 and TRBJ2-5; TRBD1 aligns across 11 bases. Unmatched junction bases numbered 8, after V lost 1 base and J lost 7 bases. The germline gives CDR1 SGHAT, CDR2 FQNNGV. This CDR3 contains 16 residues. The complete variable domain, with remaining parts taken from reference TRBV11-2 and TRBJ2-5, reads EAGVAQSPRYKIIEKRQSVAFWCNPISGHATLYWYQQILGQGPKLLIQFQNNGVVDDSQLPKDRFSAERLKGVDSTLKIQPAKLEDSAVYLCASSLVRTGGPRTQYFGPGTRLLVL.

The V and J genes are TRBV7-8 and TRBJ1-4, with a weak D call TRBD1 (6 bases). Germline V CDR1 and CDR2: SGHVS, FQNEAQ. Trimming took 0 bases from V and 7 from J, leaving 21 bases between them. The CDR3 runs to 18 residues. The CDR3 coding sequence is TGTGCCAGCAGCTTAGCTGCCAGGGGTATCGGTGAGAGTGAAAAACTGTTTTTT. Translating it yields CASSLAARGIGESEKLFF. The full variable domain, rest sourced from reference TRBV7-8 and TRBJ1-4, is GAGVSQSPRYKVAKRGQDVALRCDPISGHVSLFWYQQALGQGPEFLTYFQNEAQLDKSGLPSDRFFAERPEGSVSTLKIQRTQQEDSAVYLCASSLAARGIGESEKLFFGSGTQLSVL.

The chain recombines TRBV19 with TRBJ2-2; 8 nucleotides align to TRBD1. Germline assignment: CDR1 LNHDA and CDR2 SQIVND (reference sequence). V lost 7 bases to trimming and J lost 2 bases; unmatched junction nucleotides: 6. The CDR3 runs to 15 residues. The DNA for the CDR3 is TGTGCCAGTATTAAAGGACAGGGTAACACCGGGGAGCTGTTTTTT. Protein: CASIKGQGNTGELFF.

The rearrangement links TRBV6-1 to TRBJ1-4, with TRBD1 matching 9 bases. Trimming removed 8 bases from V and 7 bases from J; junction bases left unmatched: 5. Germline CDR1 reads MNHNS; CDR2 reads SASEGT. There are 13 residues in the CDR3. CDR3 sequence reads: CASGRDRVEKLFF. In DNA form, the CDR3 reads TGTGCCAGCGGCCGGGACAGGGTTGAAAAACTGTTTTTT.

This chain joins TRBV6-1 and TRBJ2-1; TRBD1 might be the D (5 bases). V lost 10 bases and J 0 bases, leaving 10 bases between the germline ends. The germline CDR1 and CDR2 sequences are MNHNS and SASEGT. The CDR3 runs to 13 residues. CDR3 DNA sequence: TGTGCCATCCGGACATCCTCCTACAATGAGCAGTTCTTC. Its protein is CAIRTSSYNEQFF.

The chain joins TRBV27 to TRBJ2-5; perhaps TRBD2 as D (7 bases). Trimming left V 9 bases short and J 1 base short, with 12 bases between. The CDR3 extends over 13 amino acids. Germline loops: CDR1 MNHEY, CDR2 SMNVEV (reference sequence). The CDR3 bases are TGTGCCAGTAAGGGGGGGGGCCAAGAGACCCAGTACTTC. Protein: CASKGGGQETQYF.

This clone was detected once. The gene calls are TRBV7-8 and TRBJ1-1, with D maybe TRBD1 (6 bases). The CDR3 is 14 amino acids. Germline CDR1 SGHVS, CDR2 FQNEAQ. V was shortened by 5 bases and J by 7 bases, with 17 bases between the two germline ends. CDR3 bases: TGTGCCAGCAGCACTACTAACAGGGCGGATGAAGCTTTCTTT. Its translation: CASSTTNRADEAFF.

The chain couples TRBV29-1 to TRBJ2-7, with a weak D call TRBD2 (6 bases). This CDR3 is 13 amino acids long. The V gene's germline CDR1 is SQVTM and CDR2 ANQGSEA. V was pared by 4 bases and J by 1 base, with 11 bases between. The CDR3, as DNA: TGCAGCGTTGCATCGGGAGTATCCTACGAGCAGTACTTC. Encoded protein: CSVASGVSYEQYF.

This sequence joins TRBV19 and TRBJ1-3; D is undetermined. With 7 bases removed from V and 4 bases from J, the gap between germline ends came to 20 bases. This CDR3 spans 16 amino acids. The germline gives CDR1 LNHDA, CDR2 SQIVND (reference sequence). The CDR3 coding sequence is TGTGCCAGTATTCCCACGGTGGGAGCCGGGGGAAACACCATATATTTT. This gives the protein CASIPTVGAGGNTIYF.

This clone was found once. The chain recombines TRBV6-5 with TRBJ2-3; the match to TRBD2 covers 12 bases. Germline V CDR1 and CDR2: MNHEY, SVGAGI. Trimming cost V 6 bases and J 8 bases; bases outside gene matches: 6. This CDR3 has 14 amino acids. This chain's CDR3 is CASRTSGGPGTQYF. The DNA of the CDR3 is TGTGCCAGCAGGACTAGCGGGGGCCCGGGTACGCAGTATTTT.

J is TRBJ2-3 and V is TRBV5-1, with 7 positions matching TRBD2. Germline V CDR1 and CDR2: SGHRS, YFSETQ. The V gene end was trimmed by 0 bases and the J gene end by 0 bases; junction bases not matched to a gene: 4. The CDR3 contains 16 residues. The CDR3 nucleotides are TGCGCCAGCAGCTTGGGCGGGGGACCTAGCACAGATACGCAGTATTTT. Its translation: CASSLGGGPSTDTQYF.

This chain links TRBV2 with TRBJ2-1; TRBD2 matches at 10 bases. The germline CDR1 and CDR2 sequences are SNHLY and FYNNEI. The CDR3 sequence is 15 residues long. Trimming removed 10 bases from V and 4 bases from J; junction bases left unmatched: 10. Written as DNA, the CDR3 is TGTGCCATCCCATCCCGGACTAGCGGTTACAATGAGCAGTTCTTC. Its protein product is CAIPSRTSGYNEQFF.

J is TRBJ1-2 and V is TRBV27; D is perhaps TRBD1 (5 bases). Germline CDR1 reads MNHEY; CDR2 reads SMNVEV (reference sequence). Between the trimmed V and J ends, which lost 5 bases and 4 bases, there was a span of 17 bases. This CDR3 has 15 residues. This chain's CDR3 is CASSNRRGNVYGYTF. The DNA for the CDR3 is TGTGCCAGCAGTAACCGAAGGGGCAACGTCTATGGCTACACCTTC.